These 31 T cell receptor beta chains were sequenced from one sample in a study of T-cell memory formation after mild COVID-19 (dated by TCRdb to the early 2020s). Library construction relied on 5' RACE. TCRdb shows the sequencer as Illumina NovaSeq 6000. TCRdb trimmed public reads at Q25 via fastp, called clones via MiXCR and kept in-frame beta chains. Entries that share a CDR3 protein sequence are merged under the most common genes and DNA. Across this sample there are around 310,000 distinct CDR3 sequences, with about a sixth seen only once. The top ten hold approximately 20% of the sample. Sequenced input: PBMCs or a T cell subset sorted from them (not recorded which). These TCRs come from a man aged 18 to 35 who had mild COVID-19 (a few samples of this study predate the infection). The sample titles of this study are shuffled in the database, so cell type and time point are left out; the donor was told from shared clones.

This clonotype was seen a handful of times. CDR3 DNA sequence: TGCAGCGTGGGGCCCCTCAGTGAGACCCAGTACTTC. It encodes CSVGPLSETQYF. This chain connects TRBV29-1 to TRBJ2-5, with D tentatively TRBD1 (5 bases). V shed 6 bases and J shed 5 bases, with 13 bases lying between them. This CDR3 is built from 12 residues. Germline V gene data show CDR1 as SQVTM and CDR2 as ANQGSEA. The entire variable domain, with the rest obtained from reference TRBV29-1 and TRBJ2-5, is as follows: SAVISQKPSRDICQRGTSLTIQCQVDSQVTMMFWYRQQPGQSLTLIATANQGSEATYESGFVIDKFPISRPNLTFSTLTVSNMSPEDSSIYLCSVGPLSETQYFGPGTRLLVL.

The V and J genes are TRBV7-6 and TRBJ1-1, with TRBD1 as a possible D gene (5 bases). The CDR3 sequence is 14 residues long. V was cut by 4 bases and J by 0 bases, with 9 bases left in between. Germline lookup yields CDR1 SGHVS and CDR2 FNYEAQ. CDR3 sequence: CASSSTGLNTEAFF. The CDR3 coding sequence is TGTGCCAGCAGCTCCACGGGACTGAACACTGAAGCTTTCTTT.

V gene TRBV6-5 combines with J gene TRBJ2-7, with D uncertain. This CDR3 has 14 residues. Germline CDR1 and CDR2: MNHEY and SVGAGI. Trimming took 0 bases from V and 1 from J, leaving 7 bases between them. The CDR3 loop is CASSYSGISYEQYF. For the CDR3, the DNA is TGTGCCAGCAGTTACTCGGGGATTTCCTACGAGCAGTACTTC.

This clonotype was detected a few times. The CDR3 here is CASSEAGLGSGANVLTF. The CDR3 DNA follows: TGTGCCAGCAGTGAAGCGGGGTTAGGCTCTGGGGCCAACGTCCTGACTTTC. The rearrangement joins TRBV6-1 to TRBJ2-6, with D unclear. The length of the CDR3 is 17 residues. V dropped 0 bases and J dropped 0 bases, with 9 bases sitting between them. Germline V gene data show CDR1 as MNHNS and CDR2 as SASEGT.

Only a few counts were recorded for this clonotype. The J gene is TRBJ2-4, the V gene TRBV29-1, with no clear D. The V and J ends lost 3 bases and 0 bases respectively, with 9 bases between them. The CDR3 is 14 amino acids. Germline V gene data show CDR1 as SQVTM and CDR2 as ANQGSEA. The CDR3 DNA reads TGCAGCGTTGATCGGCTTCTAGCCAAAAACATTCAGTACTTC. Translation gives CSVDRLLAKNIQYF.

This clonotype was picked up a small number of times. J is TRBJ2-1 and V is TRBV29-1; 11 nucleotides line up with TRBD2. The CDR3 has 14 residues. V dropped 1 base and J dropped 8; count of bases not matched to a gene: 4. Germline assignment: CDR1 SQVTM and CDR2 ANQGSEA. CDR3 region: CSVEASGGLDEQFF. The CDR3 region has the DNA TGCAGCGTTGAAGCTAGCGGGGGGTTGGATGAGCAGTTCTTC.

CDR3 coding DNA: TGCGCCAGCAATCGAGCAAGCGGGGGCGGGGATACGCAGTATTTT. This sequence encodes CASNRASGGGDTQYF. The V and J genes are TRBV5-1 and TRBJ2-3; 8 bases are shared with TRBD2. Germline V gene data show CDR1 as SGHRS and CDR2 as YFSETQ. The trim removed 6 bases at V and 6 bases at J, leaving 12 bases unmatched. The CDR3 contains 15 residues.

This clonotype was seen only a few times. The chain couples TRBV7-9 to TRBJ1-3, with unresolved D. CDR1 and CDR2 (germline): SEHNR, FQNEAQ (reference sequence). Trimming shortened V by 5 bases and J by 9 bases, and 8 bases separated the two germline ends. This CDR3 has 11 amino acids. CDR3 nucleotides: TGTGCCAGCAGCCAGGAACTCACCATATATTTT. Protein product: CASSQELTIYF.

Ten or more counts support this clonotype. This chain's CDR3 is CASSSGLAAYNEQFF. CDR3 nucleotides: TGTGCCAGCAGCTCGGGACTAGCGGCCTACAATGAGCAGTTCTTC. V gene TRBV7-8 combines with J gene TRBJ2-1; 11 nucleotides agree with TRBD2. J gave up 2 bases and V 4 bases, and 1 base lay outside the gene matches. The CDR3 extends over 15 amino acids. The germline V gene encodes CDR1 SGHVS and CDR2 FQNEAQ.

This clonotype was observed a few times. The chain carries TRBV7-3 and TRBJ2-1, with TRBD2 matching over 11 bases. J lost 8 bases, V lost 5 bases, and 5 bases had no gene match. Germline CDR1 reads SGHTA; CDR2 reads FQGTGA. The CDR3 covers 14 residues. CDR3 protein: CASSVSGGADEQFF. CDR3 DNA sequence: TGTGCCAGCAGCGTTAGCGGGGGGGCTGATGAGCAGTTCTTC.

This clonotype was seen a handful of times. This chain's CDR3 is CASSRQQGTEAFF. The CDR3 DNA reads as TGTGCCAGCAGCCGACAACAGGGAACTGAAGCTTTCTTT. The rearrangement uses TRBV3-1 and TRBJ1-1, with D possibly TRBD1 on 6 matching bases. Germline CDR1 reads LGHDT; CDR2 reads YNNKEL (reference sequence). CDR3 length: 13 amino acids. Trimming shortened V by 4 bases and J by 5 bases, and 11 bases separated the two germline ends.

The chain combines TRBV5-5 with TRBJ2-3, with 8 nucleotides matching TRBD2. This CDR3 contains 14 residues. The junction had 4 bases not matched to a gene; V was cut back by 2 bases and J by 5 bases. From germline, CDR1 is SGHKS and CDR2 YYEKEE (reference sequence). The CDR3 DNA sequence: TGTGCCAGCAGCTTCGGGAGGGGTGGAGATACGCAGTATTTT. This codes for CASSFGRGGDTQYF.

The V gene is TRBV29-1, the J gene TRBJ1-3; 7 bases line up with TRBD1. J gave up 2 bases and V 4 bases, and 2 bases lay outside the gene matches. Germline CDR1 and CDR2: SQVTM and ANQGSEA. The CDR3 is 13 amino acids. The CDR3 is CSVGGTAGNTIYF. CDR3 sequence (DNA): TGCAGCGTTGGAGGGACAGCTGGAAACACCATATATTTT.

The chain recombines TRBV7-9 with TRBJ1-1; 8 bases are a match to TRBD1. Per the germline V gene, CDR1 is SEHNR and CDR2 is FQNEAQ (reference sequence). Unmatched junction bases numbered 2, after V lost 4 bases and J lost 1 base. This CDR3 has 14 amino acids. CDR3 sequence: CASSSGQANTEAFF. The CDR3 DNA follows: TGTGCCAGCAGCTCGGGACAGGCGAACACTGAAGCTTTCTTT.

This chain uses TRBV6-1 with TRBJ1-2; TRBD1 matches 8 bases. Trimming removed 2 bases from V and 5 bases from J; junction bases left unmatched: 4. This CDR3 contains 14 residues. Looked up from germline, CDR1 is MNHNS and CDR2 is SASEGT. The CDR3 loop reads CASSETQGAYGYTF. CDR3 DNA sequence: TGTGCCAGCAGTGAAACCCAGGGGGCGTATGGCTACACCTTC.

This clonotype has only a few counts. This chain links TRBV7-9 with TRBJ1-2, with D hard to call. V lost 3 bases to trimming and J lost 4 bases, with 9 bases between them. The CDR3 is 13 amino acids. Germline V CDR1 and CDR2: SEHNR, FQNEAQ (reference sequence). The CDR3 is CASSFYTSYGYTF. The CDR3, as DNA: TGTGCCAGCAGCTTTTACACCTCCTATGGCTACACCTTC.

This clonotype turned up a few times. The chain links TRBV5-1 to TRBJ1-5, with a tentative D call TRBD1 (5 bases). CDR3 length: 15 residues. Trimming took 6 bases from V and 5 from J, leaving 18 bases between them. The germline CDR1 and CDR2 sequences are SGHRS and YFSETQ. CDR3: CASKEGDGEDQPQHF. DNA for the CDR3: TGCGCCAGCAAGGAAGGGGACGGAGAGGATCAGCCCCAGCATTTT. The full variable domain, rest sourced from reference TRBV5-1 and TRBJ1-5, is KAGVTQTPRYLIKTRGQQVTLSCSPISGHRSVSWYQQTPGQGLQFLFEYFSETQRNKGNFPGRFSGRQFSNSRSEMNVSTLELGDSALYLCASKEGDGEDQPQHFGDGTRLSIL.

V gene TRBV3-1 combines with J gene TRBJ1-1; D gene ambiguous. The CDR3 is 14 residues long. CDR1 is LGHDT and CDR2 is YNNKEL in the germline V gene (reference sequence). Trimming stripped 0 bases from V and 4 bases from J, with 9 bases between. The CDR3 region is CASSQDTWGTEAFF. For the CDR3, the DNA is TGTGCCAGCAGCCAAGATACGTGGGGCACTGAAGCTTTCTTT.

This clonotype was picked up a small number of times. The J gene is TRBJ1-2, the V gene TRBV7-2; no reliable D call. V gave up 1 base and J gave up 3 bases, with 12 bases separating them. The CDR3 sequence is 15 residues long. CDR1 SGHTA and CDR2 FQGNSA come from the germline V gene. For the CDR3, the DNA is TGTGCCAGCAGCTTAGTGAGGCAGCAGCACTATGGCTACACCTTC. Encoded protein: CASSLVRQQHYGYTF.

In its sample, this clonotype was seen many times. In DNA form, the CDR3 reads TGCGCCAGCAGTCTGGACAGAAACATTCAGTACTTC. It translates to CASSLDRNIQYF. The rearrangement joins TRBV4-1 to TRBJ2-4; D may be TRBD1 (6 bases). This CDR3 has 12 residues. The V end was cut by 6 bases, the J end by 6 bases, with 9 bases between. Germline-derived CDR1 and CDR2 are MGHRA and YSYEKL.

This CDR3 is CSFRTGGNEQFF. CDR3 in DNA: TGCAGCTTCAGGACAGGCGGTAATGAGCAGTTCTTC. The chain recombines TRBV29-1 with TRBJ2-1; 7 bases map to TRBD1. The CDR3 extends over 12 amino acids. With 8 bases clipped from V and 7 bases from J, the junction kept 8 bases outside the gene matches. Looked up from germline, CDR1 is SQVTM and CDR2 is ANQGSEA.

This clonotype was counted only a few times. The chain is built from TRBV5-1 and TRBJ2-5; TRBD2 agrees at 10 bases. The CDR3 spans 15 residues. V was pared by 8 bases and J by 4 bases, with 11 bases of the junction left unmatched. Germline V gene sequence: CDR1 SGHRS, CDR2 YFSETQ. The chain's CDR3 is CASDSGGGLGETQYF. In DNA form, the CDR3 reads TGCGCCAGTGACAGCGGGGGGGGCCTGGGAGAGACCCAGTACTTC.

There are a few counts of this clonotype. J is TRBJ2-1 and V is TRBV12-3 or TRBV12-4; 8 nucleotides align to TRBD2. Losses at the gene ends were 5 bases for V and 8 bases for J; bases not matched to a gene: 5. The CDR3 runs to 13 residues. This CDR3 is CASSIGLAYEQFF. CDR3 nucleotides: TGTGCCAGCAGTATAGGACTAGCCTATGAGCAGTTCTTC.

The chain employs TRBV7-9 and TRBJ2-7; D may correspond to TRBD1 or TRBD2 (5 bases each). V lost 5 bases and J lost 3, with 17 bases in between. This CDR3 spans 15 amino acids. The germline V gene encodes CDR1 SEHNR and CDR2 FQNEAQ (reference sequence). The CDR3 spells CASSDWDPQSYEQYF. CDR3 nucleotides: TGTGCCAGCAGCGATTGGGACCCCCAGAGCTACGAGCAGTACTTC.

Many counts were recorded for this clonotype. V is TRBV4-3 and J is TRBJ2-5, with a weak D call TRBD2 (5 bases). Trimming took 1 base from V and 5 from J, leaving 17 bases between them. From germline, CDR1 is LGHNA and CDR2 YSLEER. This CDR3 comprises 16 residues. DNA for the CDR3: TGCGCCAGCAGCCAAGGGAATCGGGCCTGGGAGGAGACCCAGTACTTC. Translated, it gives CASSQGNRAWEETQYF.

This sequence joins TRBV24-1 and TRBJ2-1, with TRBD2 matching 12 bases. The CDR3 sequence is 14 residues long. The germline CDR1 and CDR2 sequences are KGHDR and SFDVKD. Trimming took 4 bases from V and 9 from J; bases not matched to a gene: 3. Here the CDR3 DNA reads TGTGCCACCAGTGACACGACTAGCGGGGGTGAGCAGTTCTTC. Protein product: CATSDTTSGGEQFF.

V gene TRBV7-9 combines with J gene TRBJ2-2; D is undetermined. The CDR3 consists of 16 residues. In germline, CDR1 is SEHNR, CDR2 FQNEAQ (reference sequence). Trimming removed 2 bases from V and 5 bases from J, with 15 bases in between. CDR3 loop: CASSLTGPGKTGELFF. In DNA, the CDR3 is TGTGCCAGCAGCTTAACCGGGCCGGGCAAAACCGGGGAGCTGTTTTTT.

This clonotype was observed a handful of times. This chain connects TRBV4-3 to TRBJ1-6; no clear D gene. Trimming shortened V by 0 bases and J by 6 bases, and 9 bases separated the two germline ends. Per the germline V gene, CDR1 is LGHNA and CDR2 is YSLEER. This CDR3 has 15 amino acids. The DNA for the CDR3 is TGCGCCAGCAGCCAAGACTCGTGGTTTAATTCACCCCTCCACTTT. Translation gives CASSQDSWFNSPLHF.

The J gene is TRBJ1-2, the V gene TRBV7-9; 7 bases line up with TRBD1. The CDR3 covers 14 residues. Germline V gene lookup returns CDR1 SEHNR and CDR2 FQNEAQ (reference sequence). Trimming took 6 bases from V and 8 from J; bases not matched to a gene: 12. CDR3 bases: TGTGCCAGCAGTAGGGACAGCCCGTGGGTGGGCTACACCTTC. Amino acids: CASSRDSPWVGYTF.

This clonotype came up a few times. This rearrangement joins TRBV11-2 to TRBJ2-5, with TRBD2 matching 10 bases. CDR1 and CDR2 (germline): SGHAT, FQNNGV. The CDR3 loop spans 15 amino acids. Trimming took 5 bases from V and 1 from J; bases not matched to a gene: 4. CDR3 in DNA: TGTGCCAGCAGCCCCTCTAGCGGGGGCCAAGAGACCCAGTACTTC. Its translation is CASSPSSGGQETQYF.

The table lists this clonotype with many counts. The chain carries TRBV7-2 and TRBJ2-4; TRBD1 agrees at 9 bases. The CDR3 totals 14 residues. After removal of 7 bases from V and 5 bases from J, the junction contained 6 bases not matched to a gene. Germline V lookup: CDR1 SGHTA, CDR2 FQGNSA. The CDR3 DNA reads TGTGCCAGCAATCCGGGACAGGGACAAAACATTCAGTACTTC. Translation gives CASNPGQGQNIQYF.